These 2 T cell receptor beta chains were sequenced from one sample in a study of T-cell memory formation after mild COVID-19. One entry per CDR3 protein results from TCRdb running MiXCR on the 5' RACE reads. The sample lists roughly 130,000 distinct CDR3 sequences, roughly 6% occurring once. Sequencing used PBMCs or a T cell subset sorted from them (not recorded which). The origin of the receptors is an adult woman who had mild COVID-19 (a few samples of this study predate the infection). Cell type and time point are not known.

This clonotype was counted between two and nine times. The genes are TRBV20-1 and TRBJ1-2, with 7 positions matching TRBD1. This CDR3 contains 15 residues. The germline CDR1 and CDR2 sequences are DFQATT and SNEGSKA (reference sequence). Losses at the gene ends were 5 bases for V and 5 bases for J; bases not matched to a gene: 14. CDR3 coding DNA: TGCAGTGCTCAGAAGGCGGCAGGGGGTTGGTATGGCTACACCTTC. It encodes CSAQKAAGGWYGYTF.

This clonotype showed up just a few times. This chain connects TRBV5-1 to TRBJ1-2, with no clear D. V was trimmed by 0 bases and J by 4 bases, leaving 7 bases between them. The germline V gene has CDR1 SGHRS and CDR2 YFSETQ. The CDR3 sequence is 13 residues long. CDR3 protein: CASSLEWVYGYTF. The CDR3, as DNA: TGCGCCAGCAGCTTGGAGTGGGTCTATGGCTACACCTTC.